These 21 T cell receptor beta chains were sequenced from one sample in a study of beta chain features in type 1 diabetes. Their cognate antigens are unknown. Expressed TCRB transcripts were sequenced because the entire RNA isolate underwent reverse transcription. The repertoire was sequenced with immunoSEQ multiplex PCR; TCRdb's copy has only in-frame clones and lacks some. The table includes a few hundred thousand clones, roughly 17% detected once. Findings and limits, study-wide: Moderate yet significant TCRB CDR3 shortening was seen in Type 1 diabetes patients in all four CD4+ subsets.

Sequenced material: naive CD4+ T cells from blood. These receptors were taken from a man younger than 45 with type 1 diabetes.

The chain carries TRBV9 and TRBJ2-5; 8 bases line up with TRBD2. J was trimmed by 5 bases and V by 0 bases; bases with no gene match: 15. The CDR3 is made up of 18 amino acids. Germline assignment: CDR1 SGDLS and CDR2 YYNGEE. CDR3 residues: CASSVGLAGLPPEETQYF. In DNA, the CDR3 is TGTGCCAGCAGCGTAGGTCTAGCGGGTTTACCCCCTGAGGAGACCCAGTACTTC.

The chain combines TRBV9 with TRBJ2-1, with 7 nucleotides matching TRBD2. The CDR3 extends over 13 amino acids. Trimming cost V 4 bases and J 4 bases; bases outside gene matches: 2. Germline V gene sequence: CDR1 SGDLS, CDR2 YYNGEE. As DNA, the CDR3 is TGTGCCAGCAGCCTTAGCGGGTACAATGAGCAGTTCTTC. Its translation: CASSLSGYNEQFF. Filled out from reference TRBV9 and TRBJ2-1, the complete variable domain reads DSGVTQTPKHLITATGQRVTLRCSPRSGDLSVYWYQQSLDQGLQFLIQYYNGEERAKGNILERFSAQQFPDLHSELNLSSLELGDSALYFCASSLSGYNEQFFGPGTRLTVL.

This clone was observed a handful of times. Other DNA sequences in this specimen translate into the identical CDR3. The chain combines TRBV5-1 with TRBJ2-3; 9 positions match TRBD1. The CDR3 runs 14 residues. Germline loops: CDR1 SGHRS, CDR2 YFSETQ. V was pared by 0 bases and J by 4 bases, with 0 bases of the junction left unmatched. In DNA form, the CDR3 reads TGCGCCAGCAGCTTGGGACAGGGGGCAGATACGCAGTATTTT. Translation gives CASSLGQGADTQYF.

CDR3 loop: CASSEVLTDTQYF. DNA of the CDR3: TGTGCCAGCAGTGAAGTGCTCACAGATACGCAGTATTTT. J is TRBJ2-3 and V is TRBV2, with D hard to call. V was cut by 1 base and J by 2 bases, with 4 bases left in between. Germline CDR1 SNHLY, CDR2 FYNNEI. This CDR3 region has 13 residues. The full variable domain, completed using reference TRBV2 and TRBJ2-3, is EPEVTQTPSHQVTQMGQEVILRCVPISNHLYFYWYRQILGQKVEFLVSFYNNEISEKSEIFDDQFSVERPDGSNFTLKIRSTKLEDSAMYFCASSEVLTDTQYFGPGTRLTVL.

The rearrangement links TRBV29-1 to TRBJ1-5; perhaps TRBD1 as D (6 bases). The CDR3 loop spans 13 amino acids. Germline CDR1 SQVTM, CDR2 ANQGSEA. The germline V and J ends were trimmed by 6 bases and 7 bases, with 16 bases remaining between them. Written as DNA, the CDR3 is TGCAGCGTCGCGGACAGCGTCAGGCAGCCCCAGCATTTT. Residues: CSVADSVRQPQHF.

The chain links TRBV7-3 to TRBJ2-1; D not resolved. V was trimmed by 0 bases and J by 6 bases, leaving 6 bases between them. The CDR3 has 13 residues. The germline CDR1 and CDR2 sequences are SGHTA and FQGTGA. CDR3 amino acids: CASSLTPGNEQFF. Here the CDR3 DNA reads TGTGCCAGCAGCTTAACCCCTGGCAATGAGCAGTTCTTC. Full variable domain (rest looked up from reference TRBV7-3 and TRBJ2-1): GAGVSQTPSNKVTEKGKYVELRCDPISGHTALYWYRQSLGQGPEFLIYFQGTGAADDSGLPNDRFFAVRPEGSVSTLKIQRTERGDSAVYLCASSLTPGNEQFFGPGTRLTVL.

This clone was observed a few times. This chain connects TRBV20-1 to TRBJ2-1, with a weak D call TRBD1 (6 bases). This CDR3 comprises 11 residues. Trimming left V 7 bases short and J 7 bases short, with 11 bases between. Germline V lookup: CDR1 DFQATT, CDR2 SNEGSKA (reference sequence). Written as DNA, the CDR3 is TGCAGTGGTAACAGGGTAAATGAGCAGTTCTTC. Translated, it gives CSGNRVNEQFF.

The chain recombines TRBV15 with TRBJ2-1; D possibly matches TRBD1 or TRBD2 (5 bases each). Germline values: CDR1 LNHNV, CDR2 YYDKDF (reference sequence). The CDR3 runs 14 residues. Trimming removed 1 base from V and 5 bases from J, with 9 bases in between. CDR3 sequence: CATSRAGRDNEQFF. The CDR3 nucleotides are TGTGCCACCAGCAGAGCGGGACGGGACAATGAGCAGTTCTTC.

This clone was counted only a few times. This chain connects TRBV9 to TRBJ1-4; TRBD1 agrees at 7 bases. The CDR3 has 14 amino acids. The ends lost 2 bases at V and 4 bases at J; junction bases unmatched: 2. CDR1 and CDR2 from the germline V gene are SGDLS and YYNGEE. CDR3 bases: TGTGCCAGCAGCGTGGGACAGTATAATGAAAAACTGTTTTTT. This translates into CASSVGQYNEKLFF.

This clone was seen a handful of times. The gene calls are TRBV20-1 and TRBJ1-2; D remains ambiguous. Germline V CDR1 and CDR2: DFQATT, SNEGSKA (reference sequence). V was trimmed by 1 base and J by 8 bases, leaving 8 bases between them. The CDR3 covers 11 residues. DNA for the CDR3: TGCAGTGCTAGAGTCCCCAGCGGCTACACCTTC. Residues: CSARVPSGYTF.

This clone was found a few times. The chain combines TRBV7-9 with TRBJ2-6, with D possibly TRBD2 on 5 matching bases. In germline, CDR1 is SEHNR, CDR2 FQNEAQ (reference sequence). This CDR3 spans 15 amino acids. Trimming pared 10 bases from V and 0 bases from J, leaving 13 bases between. The CDR3 DNA is TGTGCCACAATTCCGGGGTTCTCTGGGGCCAACGTCCTGACTTTC. Protein: CATIPGFSGANVLTF.

The chain employs TRBV25-1 and TRBJ2-3, with D perhaps given as TRBD1 or TRBD2 (5 bases each). Trimming cost V 1 base and J 5 bases, with 19 bases left between them. The germline CDR1 and CDR2 sequences are MGHDK and SYGVNS. The CDR3 covers 17 residues. The CDR3, as DNA: TGTGCCAGCAGTGAATTAAGGTCTCCCGGGGACCAAGATACGCAGTATTTT. It yields the protein CASSELRSPGDQDTQYF.

The chain combines TRBV9 with TRBJ2-7; possibly TRBD1 for D (5 bases). The V gene's germline CDR1 is SGDLS and CDR2 YYNGEE. The CDR3 length is 14 residues. Trimming shortened V by 0 bases and J by 5 bases, and 12 bases separated the two germline ends. The CDR3: CASSVGGAPHEQYF. CDR3 nucleotide sequence: TGTGCCAGCAGCGTAGGTGGGGCCCCCCACGAGCAGTACTTC.

This clone was observed a few times. V gene TRBV27 combines with J gene TRBJ2-1; D is unresolved. Trimming shortened V by 0 bases and J by 6 bases, and 15 bases separated the two germline ends. From germline, CDR1 is MNHEY and CDR2 SMNVEV (reference sequence). CDR3 size: 16 residues. The CDR3 coding sequence is TGTGCCAGCAGTTTATCGAGGACCCTCTTGCTCAATGAGCAGTTCTTC. Residues: CASSLSRTLLLNEQFF.

There are a few counts of this clone. The J gene is TRBJ2-7, the V gene TRBV5-1; D unclear. CDR3 length equals 13 residues. Germline CDR1 SGHRS, CDR2 YFSETQ. Between the trimmed V and J ends, which lost 0 bases and 7 bases, there was a span of 11 bases. CDR3 loop: CASSLDVAGEQYF. The CDR3 nucleotides read TGCGCCAGCAGCTTGGATGTGGCAGGTGAGCAGTACTTC.

This sequence joins TRBV30 and TRBJ2-5, with D possibly being TRBD1 or TRBD2 (5 bases each). V was cut by 5 bases and J by 4 bases, with 11 bases left in between. CDR3 length: 12 residues. Germline V gene sequence: CDR1 GTSNPN, CDR2 SVGIG (reference sequence). In DNA form, the CDR3 reads TGTGCCTGGCGGGACCTCGGAGAGACCCAGTACTTC. This translates into CAWRDLGETQYF. Based on the CDR3 plus reference TRBV30 and TRBJ2-5, the full variable domain is SQTIHQWPATLVQPVGSPLSLECTVEGTSNPNLYWYRQAAGRGLQLLFYSVGIGQISSEVPQNLSASRPQDRQFILSSKKLLLSDSGFYLCAWRDLGETQYFGPGTRLLVL.

This chain connects TRBV30 to TRBJ2-3; D might be TRBD2 (6 bases). Germline CDR1 is GTSNPN and CDR2 is SVGIG (reference sequence). Trimming pared 5 bases from V and 5 bases from J, leaving 8 bases between. The CDR3 totals 11 residues. The DNA for the CDR3 is TGTGCCTGGCGAGCGGGAGATACGCAGTATTTT. Protein sequence: CAWRAGDTQYF. The complete variable domain, with remaining parts taken from reference TRBV30 and TRBJ2-3, reads SQTIHQWPATLVQPVGSPLSLECTVEGTSNPNLYWYRQAAGRGLQLLFYSVGIGQISSEVPQNLSASRPQDRQFILSSKKLLLSDSGFYLCAWRAGDTQYFGPGTRLTVL.

V usage is TRBV30 and J usage is TRBJ2-2, with D uncertain. V was pared by 2 bases and J by 9 bases, with 10 bases between. Germline V CDR1 and CDR2: GTSNPN, SVGIG (reference sequence). The CDR3 totals 12 residues. The CDR3 nucleotides read TGTGCCTGGAGTTTGTTGACCCGGGAGCTGTTTTTT. Translating gives CAWSLLTRELFF.

V and J are TRBV4-2 and TRBJ2-1; 7 nucleotides match TRBD2. Germline assignment: CDR1 LGHNA and CDR2 YNFKEQ. The CDR3 sequence is 16 residues long. J lost 5 bases, V lost 0 bases, and 7 bases had no gene match. The CDR3 reads CASSQEPSGGNNEQFF. DNA of the CDR3: TGTGCCAGCAGCCAAGAGCCTAGCGGAGGCAACAATGAGCAGTTCTTC.

This rearrangement joins TRBV5-1 to TRBJ2-7, with 15 bases fitting TRBD2. CDR3 length equals 16 residues. Germline CDR1 and CDR2: SGHRS and YFSETQ. The V segment lost 4 bases and the J segment 2 bases; nucleotides outside the gene matches: 4. CDR3 sequence: CASSPGTSGRPYEQYF. The CDR3 DNA reads TGCGCCAGCAGCCCGGGGACTAGCGGGAGGCCCTACGAGCAGTACTTC.

The rearrangement joins TRBV7-2 to TRBJ1-1, with D uncertain. The germline CDR1 and CDR2 sequences are SGHTA and FQGNSA. Trimming left V 4 bases short and J 5 bases short, with 11 bases between. CDR3 length: 13 residues. The CDR3 nucleotides read TGTGCCAGCAGCTCGACCTTTGGTACTGAAGCTTTCTTT. Protein: CASSSTFGTEAFF.